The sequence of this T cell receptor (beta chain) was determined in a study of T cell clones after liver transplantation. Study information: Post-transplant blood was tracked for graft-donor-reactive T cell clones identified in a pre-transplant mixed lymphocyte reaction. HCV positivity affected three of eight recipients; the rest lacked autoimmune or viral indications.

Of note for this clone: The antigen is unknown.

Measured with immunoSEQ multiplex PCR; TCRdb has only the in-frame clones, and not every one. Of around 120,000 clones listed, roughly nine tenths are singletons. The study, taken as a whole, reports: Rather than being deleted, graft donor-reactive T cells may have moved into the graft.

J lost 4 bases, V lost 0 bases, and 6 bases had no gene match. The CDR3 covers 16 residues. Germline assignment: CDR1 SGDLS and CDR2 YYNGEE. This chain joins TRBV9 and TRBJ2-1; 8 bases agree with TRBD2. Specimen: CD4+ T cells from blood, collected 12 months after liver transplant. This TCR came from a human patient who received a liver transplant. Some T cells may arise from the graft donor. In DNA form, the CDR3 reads TGTGCCAGCAGCGTAGCTGGCCAGCGGGGGTACAATGAGCAGTTCTTC. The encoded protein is CASSVAGQRGYNEQFF.